This T cell receptor (beta chain) appears in the sequencing data of a study of shared T cell receptors in the human thymus. V shed 5 bases and J 0 bases; nucleotides not matched to a gene: 7. The CDR3 loop spans 15 amino acids. The germline V gene has CDR1 MNHNS and CDR2 SASEGT. TCRdb keeps only in-frame clones here, not all; method: immunoSEQ multiplex PCR. Altogether 720,000 or so clones are present, 70% to 90% being singletons, with the ten largest covering roughly 0.01%. The sample was also linked to a second study, of human thymus T cells. From that paper: Thymus pieces cut out during corrective heart surgery were the tissue that was used. What appeared biased in thymic and blood repertoires was the usage of V and J genes.

Sample: thymocytes. The V and J genes are TRBV6-1 and TRBJ2-7; 7 positions match TRBD1. The TCR originated in a girl in the first two years of life with a congenital heart defect. The CDR3 protein is CASSCNRGSSYEQYF. CDR3 nucleotide sequence: TGTGCCAGCAGTTGCAACAGGGGAAGCTCCTACGAGCAGTACTTC.